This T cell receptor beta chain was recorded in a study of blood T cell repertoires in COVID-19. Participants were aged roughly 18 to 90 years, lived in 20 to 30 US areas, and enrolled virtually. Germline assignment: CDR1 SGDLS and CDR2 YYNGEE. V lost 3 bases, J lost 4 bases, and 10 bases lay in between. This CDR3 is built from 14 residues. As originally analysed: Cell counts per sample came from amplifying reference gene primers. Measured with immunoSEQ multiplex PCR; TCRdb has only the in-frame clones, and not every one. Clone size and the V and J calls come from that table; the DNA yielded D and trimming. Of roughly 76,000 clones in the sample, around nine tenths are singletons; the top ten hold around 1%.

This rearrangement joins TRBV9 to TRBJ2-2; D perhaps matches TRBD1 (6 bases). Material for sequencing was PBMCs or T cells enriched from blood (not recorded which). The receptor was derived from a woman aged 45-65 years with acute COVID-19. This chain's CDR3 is CASSAVRGTGELFF. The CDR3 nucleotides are TGTGCCAGCAGCGCGGTCAGGGGCACCGGGGAGCTGTTTTTT.